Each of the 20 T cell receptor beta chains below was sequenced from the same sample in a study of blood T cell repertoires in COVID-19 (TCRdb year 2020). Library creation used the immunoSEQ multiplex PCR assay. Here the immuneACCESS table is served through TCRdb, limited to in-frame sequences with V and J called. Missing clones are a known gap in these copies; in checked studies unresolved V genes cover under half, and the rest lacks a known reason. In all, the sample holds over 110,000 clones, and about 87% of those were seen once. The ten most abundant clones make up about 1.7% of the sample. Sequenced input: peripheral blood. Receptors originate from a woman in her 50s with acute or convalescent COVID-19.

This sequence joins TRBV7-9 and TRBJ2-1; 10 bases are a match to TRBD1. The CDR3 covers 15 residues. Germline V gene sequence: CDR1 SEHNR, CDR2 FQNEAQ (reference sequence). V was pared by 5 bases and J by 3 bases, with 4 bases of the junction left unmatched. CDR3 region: CASSIRDRGYNEQFF. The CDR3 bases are TGTGCCAGCAGCATCCGGGACAGGGGCTACAATGAGCAGTTCTTC.

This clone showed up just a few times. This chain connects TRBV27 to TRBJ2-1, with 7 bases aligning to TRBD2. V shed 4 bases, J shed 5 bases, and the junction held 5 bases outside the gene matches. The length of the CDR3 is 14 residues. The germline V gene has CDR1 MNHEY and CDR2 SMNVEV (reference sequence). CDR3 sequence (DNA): TGTGCCAGCAGTTCCCGGGAGGCCCACAATGAGCAGTTCTTC. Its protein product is CASSSREAHNEQFF.

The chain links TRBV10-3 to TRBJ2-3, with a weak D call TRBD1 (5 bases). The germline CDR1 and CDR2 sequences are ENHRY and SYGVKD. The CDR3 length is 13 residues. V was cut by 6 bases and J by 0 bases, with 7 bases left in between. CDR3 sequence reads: CAIRDRSTDTQYF. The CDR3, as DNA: TGTGCCATCAGAGACAGAAGCACAGATACGCAGTATTTT.

The CDR3 region has the DNA TGTGCCAGCAGCTTAAACGGGGGGGCCATAGATACGCAGTATTTT. Protein sequence: CASSLNGGAIDTQYF. J is TRBJ2-3 and V is TRBV7-2, with 8 nucleotides matching TRBD2. V trimming: 2 bases; J trimming: 5 bases; junction bases outside the gene matches: 6. This CDR3 has 15 amino acids. The germline CDR1 and CDR2 sequences are SGHTA and FQGNSA.

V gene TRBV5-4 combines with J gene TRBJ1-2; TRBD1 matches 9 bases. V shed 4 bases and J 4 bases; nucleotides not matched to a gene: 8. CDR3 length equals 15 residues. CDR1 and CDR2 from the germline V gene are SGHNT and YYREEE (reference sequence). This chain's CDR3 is CASSPRTGEIYGYTF. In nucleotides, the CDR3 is TGTGCCAGCAGCCCCCGGACAGGGGAAATCTATGGCTACACCTTC.

The CDR3: CASSEGDRGRGETQYF. For the CDR3, the DNA is TGCGCCAGCAGTGAGGGAGACAGGGGGCGAGGAGAGACCCAGTACTTC. V gene TRBV10-1 combines with J gene TRBJ2-5; the match to TRBD1 covers 10 bases. J was trimmed by 4 bases and V by 2 bases; bases with no gene match: 7. Germline lookup yields CDR1 WNHNN and CDR2 SYGVQD (reference sequence). This CDR3 is built from 16 residues.

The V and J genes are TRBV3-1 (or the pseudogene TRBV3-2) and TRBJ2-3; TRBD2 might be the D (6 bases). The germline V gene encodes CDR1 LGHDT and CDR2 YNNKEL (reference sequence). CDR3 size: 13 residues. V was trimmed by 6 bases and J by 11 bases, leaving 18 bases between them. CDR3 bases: TGTGCCAGCAGTCCCGACTCCATCGGGGGGCAGTATTTT. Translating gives CASSPDSIGGQYF.

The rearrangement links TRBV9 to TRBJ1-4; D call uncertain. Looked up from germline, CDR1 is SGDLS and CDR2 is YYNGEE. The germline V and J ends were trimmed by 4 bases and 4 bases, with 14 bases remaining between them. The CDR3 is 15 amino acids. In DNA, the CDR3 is TGTGCCAGCAGCCCTCGCTGGAGCTATAATGAAAAACTGTTTTTT. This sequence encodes CASSPRWSYNEKLFF. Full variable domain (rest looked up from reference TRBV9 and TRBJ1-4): DSGVTQTPKHLITATGQRVTLRCSPRSGDLSVYWYQQSLDQGLQFLIQYYNGEERAKGNILERFSAQQFPDLHSELNLSSLELGDSALYFCASSPRWSYNEKLFFGSGTQLSVL.

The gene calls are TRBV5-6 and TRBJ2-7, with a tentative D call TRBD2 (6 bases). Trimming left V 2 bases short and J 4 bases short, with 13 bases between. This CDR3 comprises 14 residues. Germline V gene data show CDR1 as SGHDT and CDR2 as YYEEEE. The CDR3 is CASSLRAGRYEQYF. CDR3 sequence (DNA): TGTGCCAGCAGCTTAAGGGCAGGGAGGTACGAGCAGTACTTC.

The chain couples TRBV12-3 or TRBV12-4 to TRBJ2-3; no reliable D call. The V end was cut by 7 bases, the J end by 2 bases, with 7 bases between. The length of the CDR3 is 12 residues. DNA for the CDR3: TGTGCCAGCACAGAAAACACAGATACGCAGTATTTT. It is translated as CASTENTDTQYF.

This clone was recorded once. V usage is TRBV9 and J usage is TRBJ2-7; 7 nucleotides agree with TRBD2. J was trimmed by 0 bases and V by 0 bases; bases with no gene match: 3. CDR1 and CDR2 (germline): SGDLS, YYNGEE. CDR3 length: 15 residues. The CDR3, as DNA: TGTGCCAGCAGCGTAGGCGGGAGCGGCTCCTACGAGCAGTACTTC. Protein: CASSVGGSGSYEQYF.

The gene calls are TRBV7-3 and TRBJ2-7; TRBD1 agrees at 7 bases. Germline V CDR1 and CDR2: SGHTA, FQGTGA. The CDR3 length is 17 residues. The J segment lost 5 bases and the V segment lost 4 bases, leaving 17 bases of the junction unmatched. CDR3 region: CASSSGVVGDRTNEQYF. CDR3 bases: TGTGCCAGCAGCTCTGGGGTAGTGGGGGACAGAACAAACGAGCAGTACTTC.

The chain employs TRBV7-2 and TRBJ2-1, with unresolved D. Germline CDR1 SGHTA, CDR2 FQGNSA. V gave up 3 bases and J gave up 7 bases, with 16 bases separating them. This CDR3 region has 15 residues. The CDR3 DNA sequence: TGTGCCAGCAGCTTGGATGGTAGCTTTAGGAATGAGCAGTTCTTC. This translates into CASSLDGSFRNEQFF.

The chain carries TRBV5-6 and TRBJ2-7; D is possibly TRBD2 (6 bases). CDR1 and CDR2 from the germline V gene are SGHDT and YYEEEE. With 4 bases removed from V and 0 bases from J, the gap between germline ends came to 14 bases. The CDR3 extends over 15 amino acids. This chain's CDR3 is CASSAPGVSSYEQYF. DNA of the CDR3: TGTGCCAGCAGCGCTCCGGGAGTCAGCTCCTACGAGCAGTACTTC.

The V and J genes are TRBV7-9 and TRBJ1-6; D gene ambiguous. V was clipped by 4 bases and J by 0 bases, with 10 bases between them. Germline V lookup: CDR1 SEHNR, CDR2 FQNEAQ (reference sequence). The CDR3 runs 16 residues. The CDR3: CASSSRRSSYNSPLHF. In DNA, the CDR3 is TGTGCCAGCAGCTCCCGCCGGAGCTCCTATAATTCACCCCTCCACTTT.

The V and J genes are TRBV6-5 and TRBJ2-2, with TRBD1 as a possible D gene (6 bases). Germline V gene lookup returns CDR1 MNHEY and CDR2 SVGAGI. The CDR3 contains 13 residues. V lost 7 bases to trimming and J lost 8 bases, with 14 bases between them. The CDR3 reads CASKNRDPGELFF. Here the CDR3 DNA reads TGTGCCAGCAAAAACAGGGACCCGGGGGAGCTGTTTTTT.

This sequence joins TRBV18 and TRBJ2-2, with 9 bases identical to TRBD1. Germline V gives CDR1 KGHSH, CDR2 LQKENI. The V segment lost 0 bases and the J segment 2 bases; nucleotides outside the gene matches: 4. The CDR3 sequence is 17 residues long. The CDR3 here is CASSPPGQGTNTGELFF. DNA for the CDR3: TGTGCCAGCTCACCACCCGGACAGGGGACCAACACCGGGGAGCTGTTTTTT.

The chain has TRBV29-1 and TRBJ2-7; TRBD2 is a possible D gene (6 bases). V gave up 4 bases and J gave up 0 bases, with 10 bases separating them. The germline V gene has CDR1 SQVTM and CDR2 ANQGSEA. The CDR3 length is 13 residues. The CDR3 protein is CSVARGSSYEQYF. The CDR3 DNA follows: TGCAGCGTTGCACGGGGGAGCTCCTACGAGCAGTACTTC.

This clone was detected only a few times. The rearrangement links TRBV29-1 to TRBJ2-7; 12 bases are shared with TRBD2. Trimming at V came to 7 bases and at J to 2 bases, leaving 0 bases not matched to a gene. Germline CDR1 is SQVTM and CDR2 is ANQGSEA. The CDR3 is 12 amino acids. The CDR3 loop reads CSASGGAYEQYF. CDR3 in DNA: TGCAGCGCTAGCGGGGGGGCCTACGAGCAGTACTTC.

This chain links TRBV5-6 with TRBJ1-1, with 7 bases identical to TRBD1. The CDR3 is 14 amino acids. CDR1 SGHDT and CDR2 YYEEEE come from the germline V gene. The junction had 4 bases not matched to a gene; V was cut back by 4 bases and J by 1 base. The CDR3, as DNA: TGTGCCAGCAGCGAACAGGGGAGGAACACTGAAGCTTTCTTT. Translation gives CASSEQGRNTEAFF. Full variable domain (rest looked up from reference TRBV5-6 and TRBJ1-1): DAGVTQSPTHLIKTRGQQVTLRCSPKSGHDTVSWYQQALGQGPQFIFQYYEEEERQRGNFPDRFSGHQFPNYSSELNVNALLLGDSALYLCASSEQGRNTEAFFGQGTRLTVV.